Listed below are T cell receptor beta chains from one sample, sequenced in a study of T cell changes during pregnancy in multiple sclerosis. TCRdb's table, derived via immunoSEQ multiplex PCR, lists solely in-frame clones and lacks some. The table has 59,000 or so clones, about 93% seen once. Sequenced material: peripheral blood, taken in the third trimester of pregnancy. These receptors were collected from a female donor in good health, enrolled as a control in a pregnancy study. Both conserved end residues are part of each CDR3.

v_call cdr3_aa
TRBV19 CASTGISGVQFF
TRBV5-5 CASNQGPTFNYGYTF
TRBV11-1 CASSSPPGGGPYEQYF
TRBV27 CASSLSISVEQYF
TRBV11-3 CASSPGVGVRTEAFF
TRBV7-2 CASGNRGPHSNQPQHF
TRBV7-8 CASSLSDRGYTEAFF
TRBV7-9 CASSLSTGNEKLFF
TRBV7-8 CASSPGRVTTGNTIYF
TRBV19 CASRTGVTDTQYF
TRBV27 CASSYSGGPFDLYNEQFF
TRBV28 CASSFRNEQYF
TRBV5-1 CASSVPGTSPNEQFF
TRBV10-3 CAISSGQGIDSPLHF
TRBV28 CASQTGFNQPQHF
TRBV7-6 CASSSKLAGGGYNEQFF
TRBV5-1 CASSLSPTIYNEQFF
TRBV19 CASSNSGTGFKQYF
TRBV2 CASSSDSGNTIYF
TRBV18 CASSPRTSGALGAQYF
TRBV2 CASILQETQYF
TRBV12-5 CASGYTSGGADTQYF
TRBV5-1 CASSTGGRDTGELFF
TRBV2 CASSVDRANEKLFF
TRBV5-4 CASSPGSHYEQYF
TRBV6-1 CASSEAPGQGTDEQYF
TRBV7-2 CASSSQATDTQYF
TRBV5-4 CASSFDRELPRSYNEQFF
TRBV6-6 CASSYARGKYEQYF
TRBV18 CASSPPGQGYYGYTF
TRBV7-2 CASSPRSLAGAYEQYF
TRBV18 CASSPGTVVGEQYF
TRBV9 CASSSGDSHLNYGYTF
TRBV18 CASSPPFQGLAGEAGELFF
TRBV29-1 CSVRESGRTGELFF
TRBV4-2 CASSQVSGGAGETQYF
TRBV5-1 CASSSGWTNQNNEQFF
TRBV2 CASSEGLGNQPQHF
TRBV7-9 CASSLVVLRTPTTNEKLFF
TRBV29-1 CSVAGLPQETQYF
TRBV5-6 CASSLPGYEQYF
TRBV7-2 CASSLARTGGYGYTF
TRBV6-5 CASSYSKGQGAGGYTF
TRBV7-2 CASSSSQGAYTDTQYF
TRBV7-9 CASSLESGLGTEAFF
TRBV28 CASSSPPRVRSNQPQHF
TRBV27 CASSEVGEFYEQYF
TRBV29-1 CSVAVAGGYGYTF
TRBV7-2 CASSLEPPSGGAREQFF
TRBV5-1 CASSLIGGAGETQYF
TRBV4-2 CASSPRGSGRENEQFF
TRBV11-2 CASSLIARLLHDEQFF
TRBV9 CASSPQRAGGPQFF
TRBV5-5 CASSSGLAGVETQYF
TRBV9 CASSIFSGNEQFF
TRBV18 CASSPGTGWEKLFF
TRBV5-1 CASSLASTSGGTDTQYF
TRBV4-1 CASSQQGVGNTEAFF
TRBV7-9 CASSLAGKTEAFF
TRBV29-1 CSVEQSMRETQYF